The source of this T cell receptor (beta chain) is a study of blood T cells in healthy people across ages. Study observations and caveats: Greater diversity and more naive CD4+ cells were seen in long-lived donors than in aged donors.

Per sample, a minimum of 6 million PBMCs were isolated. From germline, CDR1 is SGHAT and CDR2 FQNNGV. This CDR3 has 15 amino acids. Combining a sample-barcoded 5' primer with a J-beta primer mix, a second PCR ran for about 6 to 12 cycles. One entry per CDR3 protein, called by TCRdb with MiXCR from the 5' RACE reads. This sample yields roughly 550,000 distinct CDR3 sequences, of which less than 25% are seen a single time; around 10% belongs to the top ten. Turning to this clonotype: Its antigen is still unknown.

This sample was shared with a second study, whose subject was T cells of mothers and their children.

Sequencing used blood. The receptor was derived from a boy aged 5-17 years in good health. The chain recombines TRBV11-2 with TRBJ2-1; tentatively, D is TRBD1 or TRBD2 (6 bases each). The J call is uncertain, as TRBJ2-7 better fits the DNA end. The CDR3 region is CASSSWSRGGNEQYF. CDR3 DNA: TGTGCCAGCAGCTCGTGGTCCAGGGGAGGAAACGAGCAGTACTTC.